This entry describes one TCR beta chain. This clone has just one count. No base-level quality is on record; no much larger clone is a single base apart. After being thawed and rested overnight, PBMC were stained with GMM-loaded CD1B tetramer, a Live/Dead dye and anti-CD3, and were then sorted on a FACS Aria II. CD1B tetramers were loaded with C32 glucose monomycolate purified from Rhodococcus equi. PBMC used for tetramer sorting had been depleted of CD14-expressing monocytes for a separate study before cryopreservation. From each donor, about 100,000 tetramer-negative cells were also sorted and analyzed side by side with the tetramer-positive cells. GMM-loaded CD1B tetramers were used to sort antigen-specific T cells from several healthy South African adults. The sample comes from a study of T cells in tuberculosis (dated by TCRdb to 2017 to 2018). With regard to the full study: In the study, CD1B tetramers and high-throughput TCR immunosequencing were combined to characterize T cells specific for the mycobacterial lipid antigen glucose monomycolate (GMM).

Because TCR-alpha and TCR-beta chains were sequenced unpaired, no information on chain pairing was available. The immunoSEQ multiplex PCR assay was used to generate TCR libraries, with TCR-beta and/or TCR-alpha/delta assays applied to each sample. The amplified TCR libraries were sequenced using the Illumina high-throughput platform. On the authors' methods: Clustering and dimensionality reduction relied on pairwise TCRdist distances among GMM-specific receptors from T cells that were either sorted ex vivo or expanded in vitro. Sequence motifs defined by gene usage and CDR3 content were tested for enrichment in tetramer-positive versus tetramer-negative populations. Entries here come from immuneACCESS through TCRdb and include only in-frame sequences with V and J called. Some clones fail to appear in such tables; in the studies checked, an unresolved V gene covers under half of the shortfall, and the cause of the remainder is unknown. V, J and clone size are those of that table, while D and trimming were read from the DNA. This sample has about 88,000 clones in its table, and approximately 91% of those were observed once. The ten top clones hold approximately 2% of the sample.

The full study reports these points: T cells that bind the CD1B-GMM tetramer with low affinity may have been missed by the stringent sort gate.

The germline V gene (reference sequence) provides CDR1 PRHDT and CDR2 FYEKMQ. V drops 3 bases and J drops 5 bases, leaving 5 bases in between. Counted from cysteine to phenylalanine, this CDR3 has 12 amino acids. CDR3 DNA is the only sequence kept; it has 36 bases, read in frame from the first base. The sample was CD1b-GMM tetramer-negative cells sorted from PBMCs. Read against the paper, the sample's cell subset or site label means: T cells not binding CD1B-GMM tetramer, sorted from same donor. Recombination linked TRBV13 to TRBJ1-5; the D gene assignment is ambiguous. The sequence was obtained from an adult woman with latent tuberculosis. The nucleotide sequence is given as TGTGCCAGCAGCTTCGGGGATCAGCCCCAGCATTTT. It codes for CASSFGDQPQHF.